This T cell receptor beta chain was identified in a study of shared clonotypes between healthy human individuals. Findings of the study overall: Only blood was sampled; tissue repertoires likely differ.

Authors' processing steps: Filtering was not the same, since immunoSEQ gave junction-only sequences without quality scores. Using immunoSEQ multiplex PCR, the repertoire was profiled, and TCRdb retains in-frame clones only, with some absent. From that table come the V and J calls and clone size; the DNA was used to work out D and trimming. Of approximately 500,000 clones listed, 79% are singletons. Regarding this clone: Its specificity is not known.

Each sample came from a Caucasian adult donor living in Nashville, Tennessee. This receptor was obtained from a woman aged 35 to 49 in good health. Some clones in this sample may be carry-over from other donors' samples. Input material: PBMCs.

This CDR3 reads CSVSLAVARGGEQFF. CDR3 nucleotides: TGCAGCGTGAGCTTAGCGGTTGCCAGAGGTGGTGAGCAGTTCTTC. This chain uses TRBV29-1 with TRBJ2-1; maybe TRBD2 (6 bases). The V gene lost 6 bases and the J gene lost 9 bases, with 24 bases spanning the gap. Germline V CDR1 and CDR2: SQVTM, ANQGSEA. This CDR3 region has 15 residues.